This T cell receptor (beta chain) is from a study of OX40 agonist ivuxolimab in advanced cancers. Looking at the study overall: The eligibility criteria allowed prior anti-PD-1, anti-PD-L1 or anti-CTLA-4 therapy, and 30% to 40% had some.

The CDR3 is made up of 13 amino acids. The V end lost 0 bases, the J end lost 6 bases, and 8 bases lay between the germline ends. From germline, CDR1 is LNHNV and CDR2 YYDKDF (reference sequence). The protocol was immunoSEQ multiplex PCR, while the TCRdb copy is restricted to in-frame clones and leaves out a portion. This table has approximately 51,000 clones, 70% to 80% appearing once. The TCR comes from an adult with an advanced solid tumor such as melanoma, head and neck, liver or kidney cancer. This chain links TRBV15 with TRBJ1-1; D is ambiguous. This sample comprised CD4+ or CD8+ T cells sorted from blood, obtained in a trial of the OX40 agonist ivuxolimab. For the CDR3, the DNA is TGTGCCACCAGCAGAGATCATGGCTCTGAAGCTTTCTTT. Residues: CATSRDHGSEAFF.